This T cell receptor beta chain appears in the sequencing data of a study of CD8 T cells in Susac syndrome. Peripheral blood CD8+ and CD4+ T cells were profiled by TCR beta sequencing. Healthy donors matched for age and sex were used as controls. The TEMRA cells underwent FACS enrichment, while the CD8+ and CD4+ T cells underwent negative isolation. Random-hexamer reverse transcription was applied to roughly 0.45 to 1 ug RNA. Amplification of the TCR beta CDR3 was carried out by immunoSEQ multiplex PCR, which spanned a total of 54 Vbeta and 13 Jbeta segments. A single record per CDR3 protein comes from TCRdb applying MiXCR to the immunoSEQ multiplex PCR reads. Found here are about 200,000 distinct CDR3 sequences, 95% of them singletons; the top ten hold 0.08% to 0.11%. The sequenced sample consisted of CD4+ T cells from PBMCs. The source is a human donor in good health.

Here the CDR3 reads CASSLVNLNYGYTF. DNA for the CDR3: TGTGCCAGCAGCTTAGTTAATCTTAACTATGGCTACACCTTC. This chain connects TRBV7-9 to TRBJ1-2; the D is unclear. V dropped 1 base and J dropped 1 base, with 7 bases sitting between them. The CDR3 sequence is 14 residues long. Germline V lookup: CDR1 SEHNR, CDR2 FQNEAQ (reference sequence).